A single sample gave rise to the 22 T cell receptor beta chains below, sequenced in a study of cytomegalovirus exposure and HLA in healthy donors. It was with 60 Vbeta and 13 Jbeta primers that the PCR ran. This table comes from immunoSEQ multiplex PCR, and its TCRdb copy is limited to in-frame clones, with some not included. The data contain 75,000 to 95,000 clones, over 75% of them singletons. The sequenced material came from PBMCs. The receptors shown here come from a human donor in good health.

The chain has TRBV7-2 and TRBJ1-2, with D perhaps matching TRBD1 (5 bases). Germline CDR1 SGHTA, CDR2 FQGNSA. The CDR3 runs to 14 residues. V lost 1 base and J 3 bases, leaving 9 bases between the germline ends. CDR3 region: CASSLGGVYYGYTF. The CDR3 DNA is TGTGCCAGCAGCTTAGGGGGCGTGTACTATGGCTACACCTTC.

The gene calls are TRBV12-5 and TRBJ2-7; a possible D gene is TRBD2 (6 bases). The CDR3 length is 18 residues. Germline loops: CDR1 LGHNT, CDR2 FRNRAP. V was shortened by 1 base and J by 3 bases, with 22 bases between the two germline ends. CDR3 nucleotides: TGTGCTAGTGGTTTGGGACAAGAGTTTCCTGGGGGGTTCTACGAGCAGTACTTC. Residues: CASGLGQEFPGGFYEQYF.

The chain is built from TRBV19 and TRBJ2-2; 8 bases are shared with TRBD1. V trimming: 1 base; J trimming: 4 bases; junction bases outside the gene matches: 5. The CDR3 covers 16 residues. The germline CDR1 and CDR2 sequences are LNHDA and SQIVND (reference sequence). The CDR3 here is CASSIGQGRATGELFF. The CDR3, as DNA: TGTGCCAGTAGTATAGGACAGGGGCGGGCCACCGGGGAGCTGTTTTTT.

The chain is built from TRBV10-1 and TRBJ2-3; 8 positions agree with TRBD1. CDR1 WNHNN and CDR2 SYGVQD come from the germline V gene (reference sequence). The CDR3 totals 19 residues. Trimming at V came to 3 bases and at J to 0 bases, leaving 14 bases not matched to a gene. Here the CDR3 reads CASSDWTGKLGPSTDTQYF. The CDR3, as DNA: TGCGCCAGCAGTGACTGGACAGGGAAACTGGGCCCTAGCACAGATACGCAGTATTTT.

This clone showed up just once. The rearrangement uses TRBV7-2 and TRBJ1-1; D may be TRBD1 (6 bases). The CDR3 consists of 12 residues. Germline V gene sequence: CDR1 SGHTA, CDR2 FQGNSA. The V and J ends lost 5 bases and 10 bases respectively, with 14 bases between them. The CDR3 bases are TGTGCCAGCAGCCACAGGGACCGGGTAGCTTTCTTT. Its protein product is CASSHRDRVAFF.

The chain recombines TRBV4-2 with TRBJ2-7; the match to TRBD2 covers 8 bases. The CDR3 contains 17 residues. V gave up 1 base and J gave up 4 bases; unmatched junction bases: 12. Germline V CDR1 and CDR2: LGHNA, YNFKEQ. The CDR3 loop reads CASSQGAGAGLFYEQYF. CDR3 DNA sequence: TGTGCCAGCAGCCAAGGAGCGGGGGCGGGACTCTTTTACGAGCAGTACTTC.

The V gene is TRBV12-5, the J gene TRBJ1-2, with 8 bases identical to TRBD1. The CDR3 spans 15 residues. Germline V gene lookup returns CDR1 LGHNT and CDR2 FRNRAP. V was clipped by 6 bases and J by 3 bases; unmatched bases: 9. The CDR3 here is CASGGSGQGHYGYTF. In nucleotides, the CDR3 is TGTGCTAGTGGGGGCAGCGGACAGGGTCACTATGGCTACACCTTC.

This clone was seen once. This chain uses TRBV2 with TRBJ2-5; TRBD2 matches 7 bases. Judging by the DNA end, TRBJ2-7 fits better; the J call may be wrong. Per germline, CDR1 SNHLY and CDR2 FYNNEI. CDR3 size: 12 residues. In nucleotides, the CDR3 is TGTGCCGGACGAGGGGAGGGCTACGAGCAGTACTTC. Translating it yields CAGRGEGYEQYF.

This clone was recorded a few times. The J gene is TRBJ1-1, the V gene TRBV2; possible D gene TRBD1, 6 bases. The CDR3 loop spans 14 amino acids. Trimming stripped 4 bases from V and 4 bases from J, with 13 bases between. Per germline, CDR1 SNHLY and CDR2 FYNNEI. Here the CDR3 DNA reads TGTGCCAGCAGTGCCCAGGGGTCGGGCACTGAAGCTTTCTTT. Protein sequence: CASSAQGSGTEAFF. Supplemented by reference TRBV2 and TRBJ1-1, the full variable domain reads EPEVTQTPSHQVTQMGQEVILRCVPISNHLYFYWYRQILGQKVEFLVSFYNNEISEKSEIFDDQFSVERPDGSNFTLKIRSTKLEDSAMYFCASSAQGSGTEAFFGQGTRLTVV.

This clone was seen a handful of times. The J gene is TRBJ1-1, the V gene TRBV2, with D tentatively TRBD1 (5 bases). The ends were cut back, 3 bases at V and 2 bases at J, with 10 bases in the middle. The CDR3 loop spans 14 amino acids. Germline CDR1 and CDR2: SNHLY and FYNNEI. Here the CDR3 reads CASSDQGYNTEAFF. Written as DNA, the CDR3 is TGTGCCAGCAGTGACCAGGGTTATAACACTGAAGCTTTCTTT.

The genes are TRBV6-5 and TRBJ1-1, with a tentative D call TRBD1 (6 bases). Germline CDR1 reads MNHEY; CDR2 reads SVGAGI. Trimming pared 7 bases from V and 5 bases from J, leaving 17 bases between. CDR3 length: 14 amino acids. CDR3 residues: CASIFTRGGTEAFF. CDR3 bases: TGTGCCAGCATTTTTACAAGAGGGGGAACTGAAGCTTTCTTT.

This CDR3 reads CAWSPPCRAVYGYTF. In DNA, the CDR3 is TGTGCCTGGAGCCCCCCCTGCAGGGCGGTCTATGGCTACACCTTC. The chain uses TRBV30 and TRBJ1-2, with a tentative D call TRBD1 (5 bases). The CDR3 is 15 residues long. Germline CDR1 GTSNPN, CDR2 SVGIG (reference sequence). The V and J ends lost 3 bases and 4 bases respectively, with 18 bases between them.

This clone was recorded only once. V gene TRBV5-1 combines with J gene TRBJ2-1, with TRBD2 matching over 8 bases. Losses at the gene ends were 0 bases for V and 7 bases for J; bases not matched to a gene: 9. There are 16 residues in the CDR3. Looked up from germline, CDR1 is SGHRS and CDR2 is YFSETQ. The CDR3 DNA is TGCGCCAGCAGCTTGGTCGGCCTAGCGGGTCGGAATGAGCAGTTCTTC. Residues: CASSLVGLAGRNEQFF.

The chain uses TRBV12-5 and TRBJ1-5; D is undetermined. V lost 2 bases and J lost 7, with 12 bases in between. This CDR3 has 14 residues. Germline CDR1 reads LGHNT; CDR2 reads FRNRAP. CDR3 residues: CASGLMGNGQPQHF. The CDR3 coding sequence is TGTGCTAGTGGTTTGATGGGCAACGGACAGCCCCAGCATTTT.

The gene calls are TRBV5-1 and TRBJ1-2; possibly TRBD1 for D (6 bases). This CDR3 has 15 residues. Trimming removed 1 base at V and 4 bases at J, with 14 bases between. Germline CDR1 and CDR2: SGHRS and YFSETQ. CDR3: CASSLFGQGTYGYTF. Here the CDR3 DNA reads TGCGCCAGCAGCTTGTTTGGCCAGGGGACCTATGGCTACACCTTC.

This clone was counted a few times. The chain has TRBV5-1 and TRBJ2-1, with TRBD1 matching over 10 bases. With 4 bases clipped from V and 2 bases from J, the junction kept 3 bases outside the gene matches. The CDR3 has 15 residues. Germline V CDR1 and CDR2: SGHRS, YFSETQ. Here the CDR3 reads CASSGGQGTYNEQFF. CDR3 coding DNA: TGCGCCAGCAGCGGGGGACAGGGGACCTACAATGAGCAGTTCTTC.

The genes are TRBV19 and TRBJ1-3; 7 nucleotides match TRBD1. This CDR3 has 13 residues. From germline, CDR1 is LNHDA and CDR2 SQIVND (reference sequence). With 10 bases clipped from V and 3 bases from J, the junction kept 6 bases outside the gene matches. The CDR3 nucleotides are TGTGCCACCTCACAGGGGAGTGGAAACACCATATATTTT. It encodes CATSQGSGNTIYF.

Only a few counts were recorded for this clone. The V gene is TRBV7-9, the J gene TRBJ1-3; TRBD1 is a possible D gene (5 bases). This CDR3 has 15 residues. V shed 3 bases and J shed 4 bases, with 13 bases lying between them. Per germline, CDR1 SEHNR and CDR2 FQNEAQ (reference sequence). CDR3 nucleotide sequence: TGTGCCAGCAGCTTCGATGGACAATCGGGAAACACCATATATTTT. As protein: CASSFDGQSGNTIYF.

This rearrangement joins TRBV25-1 to TRBJ1-2; D ambiguous. This CDR3 has 12 residues. V was pared by 1 base and J by 7 bases, with 7 bases between. Germline CDR1 MGHDK, CDR2 SYGVNS. The CDR3, as DNA: TGTGCCAGCAGTGAATCTGGGCGTGGCTACACCTTC. It yields the protein CASSESGRGYTF.

V usage is TRBV5-1 and J usage is TRBJ1-6; a possible D gene is TRBD1 (5 bases). Germline V gene data show CDR1 as SGHRS and CDR2 as YFSETQ. Trimming pared 3 bases from V and 0 bases from J, leaving 13 bases between. The CDR3 extends over 17 amino acids. For the CDR3, the DNA is TGCGCCAGCAGCTCAACAGGTTCCCGCTCCTATAATTCACCCCTCCACTTT. This sequence encodes CASSSTGSRSYNSPLHF.

This chain connects TRBV2 to TRBJ2-7, with 14 bases identical to TRBD2. There are 15 residues in the CDR3. With 5 bases clipped from V and 5 bases from J, the junction kept 5 bases outside the gene matches. The germline CDR1 and CDR2 sequences are SNHLY and FYNNEI. The CDR3 loop is CASSPQGLAGDEQYF. CDR3 bases: TGTGCCAGCAGTCCCCAGGGACTAGCGGGAGACGAGCAGTACTTC.

On this clone: Relative to the germline gene, one junction end is altered; a read error may explain this. V is TRBV6-5 and J is TRBJ1-2; possible D gene TRBD1, 6 bases. The CDR3 has 13 amino acids. CDR1 and CDR2 from the germline V gene are MNHEY and SVGAGI. The CDR3 sequence is CASRRTGLEGYPF. Here the CDR3 DNA reads TGTGCCAGCCGGAGAACAGGGTTGGAAGGCTACCCCTTC.